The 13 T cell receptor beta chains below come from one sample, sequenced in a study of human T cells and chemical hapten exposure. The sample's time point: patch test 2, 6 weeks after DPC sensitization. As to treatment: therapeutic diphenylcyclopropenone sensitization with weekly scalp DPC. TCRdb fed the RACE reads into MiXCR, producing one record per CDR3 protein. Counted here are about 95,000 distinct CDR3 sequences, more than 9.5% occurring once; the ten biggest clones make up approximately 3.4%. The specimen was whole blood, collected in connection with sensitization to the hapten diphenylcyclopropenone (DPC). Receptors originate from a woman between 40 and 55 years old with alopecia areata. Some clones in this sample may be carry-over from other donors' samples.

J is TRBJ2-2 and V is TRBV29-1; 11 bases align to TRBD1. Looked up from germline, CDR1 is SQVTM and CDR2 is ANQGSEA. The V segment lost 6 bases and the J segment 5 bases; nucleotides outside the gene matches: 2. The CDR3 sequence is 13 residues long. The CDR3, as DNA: TGCAGCGTAGGGACAGGGGGGACCGGGGAGCTGTTTTTT. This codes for CSVGTGGTGELFF.

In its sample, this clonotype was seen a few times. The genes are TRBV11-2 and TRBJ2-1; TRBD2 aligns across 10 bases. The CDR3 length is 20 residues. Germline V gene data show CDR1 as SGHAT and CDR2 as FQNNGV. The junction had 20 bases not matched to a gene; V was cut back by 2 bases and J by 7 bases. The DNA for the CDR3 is TGTGCCAGCAGCTTAAAGGACGGCTCCGGCGCTAGCGGGAGTAGGAATGAGCAGTTCTTC. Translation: CASSLKDGSGASGSRNEQFF.

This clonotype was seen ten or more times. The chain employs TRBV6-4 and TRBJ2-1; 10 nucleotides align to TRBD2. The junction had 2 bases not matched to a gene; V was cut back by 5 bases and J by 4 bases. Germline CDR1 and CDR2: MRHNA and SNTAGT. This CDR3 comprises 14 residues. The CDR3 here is CASSQREGYNEQFF. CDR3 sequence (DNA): TGTGCCAGCAGTCAGCGGGAGGGTTACAATGAGCAGTTCTTC.

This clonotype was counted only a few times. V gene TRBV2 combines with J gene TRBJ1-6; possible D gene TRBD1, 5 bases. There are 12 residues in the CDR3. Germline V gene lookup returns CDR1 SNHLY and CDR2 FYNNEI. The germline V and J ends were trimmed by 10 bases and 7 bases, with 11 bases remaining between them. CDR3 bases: TGTGCCACCCAAAAGGGGAATTCACCCCTCCACTTT. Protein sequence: CATQKGNSPLHF. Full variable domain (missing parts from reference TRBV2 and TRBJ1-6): EPEVTQTPSHQVTQMGQEVILRCVPISNHLYFYWYRQILGQKVEFLVSFYNNEISEKSEIFDDQFSVERPDGSNFTLKIRSTKLEDSAMYFCATQKGNSPLHFGNGTRLTVT.

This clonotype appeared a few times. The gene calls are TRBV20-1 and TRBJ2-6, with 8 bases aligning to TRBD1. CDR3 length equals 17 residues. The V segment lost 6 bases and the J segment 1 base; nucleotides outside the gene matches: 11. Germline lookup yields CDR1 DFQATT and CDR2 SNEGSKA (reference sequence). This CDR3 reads CSAQTGGTASGANVLTF. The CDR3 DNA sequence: TGCAGTGCCCAAACAGGGGGAACGGCGTCTGGGGCCAACGTCCTGACTTTC.

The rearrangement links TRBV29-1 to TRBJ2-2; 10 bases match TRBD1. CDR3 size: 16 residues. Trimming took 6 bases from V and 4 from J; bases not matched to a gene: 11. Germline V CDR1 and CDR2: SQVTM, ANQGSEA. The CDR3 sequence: CSVYYDRGPATGELFF. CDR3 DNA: TGCAGCGTCTACTACGACAGGGGGCCGGCCACCGGGGAGCTGTTTTTT.

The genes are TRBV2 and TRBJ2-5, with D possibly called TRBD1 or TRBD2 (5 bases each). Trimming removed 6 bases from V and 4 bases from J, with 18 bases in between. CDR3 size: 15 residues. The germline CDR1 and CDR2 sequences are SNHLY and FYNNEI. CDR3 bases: TGTGCCAGCAGCTCTTCAGGGAGCGCGAGAGAGACCCAGTACTTC. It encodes CASSSSGSARETQYF.

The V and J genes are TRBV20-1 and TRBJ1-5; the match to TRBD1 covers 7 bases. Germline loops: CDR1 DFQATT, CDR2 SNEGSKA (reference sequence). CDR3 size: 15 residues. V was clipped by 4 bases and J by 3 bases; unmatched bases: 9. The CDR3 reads CSAIDRERNNQPQHF. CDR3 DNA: TGCAGTGCTATTGACAGGGAGCGGAACAATCAGCCCCAGCATTTT.

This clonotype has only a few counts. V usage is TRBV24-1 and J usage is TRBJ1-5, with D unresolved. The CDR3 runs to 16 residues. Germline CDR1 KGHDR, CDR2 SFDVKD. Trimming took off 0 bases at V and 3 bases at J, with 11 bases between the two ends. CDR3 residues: CATSDLGWRHNQPQHF. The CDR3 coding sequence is TGTGCCACCAGTGATTTGGGCTGGCGTCACAATCAGCCCCAGCATTTT.

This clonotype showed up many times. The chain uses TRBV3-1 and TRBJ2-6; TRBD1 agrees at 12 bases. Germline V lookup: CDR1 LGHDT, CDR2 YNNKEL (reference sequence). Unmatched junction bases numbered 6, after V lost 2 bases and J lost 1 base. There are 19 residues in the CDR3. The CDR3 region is CASSQTGTGGSSGANVLTF. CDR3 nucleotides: TGTGCCAGCAGCCAAACCGGGACAGGGGGCAGTTCTGGGGCCAACGTCCTGACTTTC.

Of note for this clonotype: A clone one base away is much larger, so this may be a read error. CDR3 in amino acids: CASRSHGNTGELFF. CDR3 bases: TGTGCCAGCAGGAGTCATGGGAACACCGGGGAGCTGTTTTTT. The chain uses TRBV6-1 and TRBJ2-2; D is unclear. CDR1 and CDR2 (germline): MNHNS, SASEGT. Deletions cut 6 bases from V and 1 base from J, with 9 bases between. The CDR3 consists of 14 residues.

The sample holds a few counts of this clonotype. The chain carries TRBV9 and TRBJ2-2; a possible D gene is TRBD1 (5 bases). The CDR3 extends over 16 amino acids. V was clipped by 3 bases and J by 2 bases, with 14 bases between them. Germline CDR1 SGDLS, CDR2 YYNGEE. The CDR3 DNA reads TGTGCCAGCAGCGGGATCAGGGCAGTCAACACCGGGGAGCTGTTTTTT. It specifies CASSGIRAVNTGELFF.

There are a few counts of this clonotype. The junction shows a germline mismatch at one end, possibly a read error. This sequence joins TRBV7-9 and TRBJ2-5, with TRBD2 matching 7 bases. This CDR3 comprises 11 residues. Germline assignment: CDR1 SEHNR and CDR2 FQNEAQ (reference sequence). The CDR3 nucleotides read TGTGCCAGCAGCTTAGCTCGGGACTATATTTTC. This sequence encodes CASSLARDYIF.